This TCR beta chain originates from a study of blood T cell repertoires in COVID-19. About the research overall: T cells, B-cell-depleted T cells, or PBMCs provided the cDNA or gDNA that served as material.

Sequenced by immunoSEQ multiplex PCR; TCRdb stores in-frame clones only, minus some. The table has roughly 150,000 clones, approximately 91% seen once; the top ten hold around 5%. The length of the CDR3 is 16 residues. CDR1 and CDR2 (germline): LGHNA, YNFKEQ. V was clipped by 6 bases and J by 9 bases, with 24 bases between them. V usage is TRBV4-2 and J usage is TRBJ2-1; the D gene is possibly TRBD1 (5 bases). Input material: peripheral blood. The receptor comes from a man aged 18 to 30 with COVID-19, enrolled during active disease. The CDR3 DNA reads as TGTGCCAGCAGTCCGACCGGAGATAGTATCACAGGTGAGCAGTTCTTC. The encoded protein is CASSPTGDSITGEQFF.